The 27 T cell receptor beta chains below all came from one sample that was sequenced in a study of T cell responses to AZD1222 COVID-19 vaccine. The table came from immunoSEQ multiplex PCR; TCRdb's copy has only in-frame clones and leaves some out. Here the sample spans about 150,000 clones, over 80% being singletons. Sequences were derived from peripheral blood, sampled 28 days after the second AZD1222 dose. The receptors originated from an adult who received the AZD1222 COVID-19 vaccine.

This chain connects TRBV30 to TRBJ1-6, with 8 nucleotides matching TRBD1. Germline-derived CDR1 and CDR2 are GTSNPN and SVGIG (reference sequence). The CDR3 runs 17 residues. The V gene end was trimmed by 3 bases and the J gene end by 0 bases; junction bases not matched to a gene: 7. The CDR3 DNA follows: TGTGCCTGGAGGACAGACAGGGGCACCTCCTATAATTCACCCCTCCACTTT. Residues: CAWRTDRGTSYNSPLHF.

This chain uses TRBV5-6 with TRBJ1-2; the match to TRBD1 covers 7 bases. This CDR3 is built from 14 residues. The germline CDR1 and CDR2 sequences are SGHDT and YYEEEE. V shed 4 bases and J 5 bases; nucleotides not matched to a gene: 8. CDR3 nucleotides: TGTGCCAGCAGCAAAGTACAGGGGAGTTATGGCTACACCTTC. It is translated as CASSKVQGSYGYTF.

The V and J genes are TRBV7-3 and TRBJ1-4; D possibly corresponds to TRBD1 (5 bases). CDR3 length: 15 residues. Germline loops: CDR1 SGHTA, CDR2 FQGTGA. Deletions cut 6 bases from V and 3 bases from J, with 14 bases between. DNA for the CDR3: TGTGCCAGCAGTTCCGGGGGAGTTGCTAATGAAAAACTGTTTTTT. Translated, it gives CASSSGGVANEKLFF.

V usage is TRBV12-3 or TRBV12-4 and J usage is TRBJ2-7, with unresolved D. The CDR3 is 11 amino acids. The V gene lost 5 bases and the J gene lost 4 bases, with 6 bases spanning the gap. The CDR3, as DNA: TGTGCCAGCAGTGCATTATACGAGCAGTACTTC. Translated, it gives CASSALYEQYF.

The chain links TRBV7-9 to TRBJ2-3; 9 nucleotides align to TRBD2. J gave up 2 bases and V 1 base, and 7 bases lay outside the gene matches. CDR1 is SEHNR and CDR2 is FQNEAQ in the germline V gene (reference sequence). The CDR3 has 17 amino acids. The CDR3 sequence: CASSLGGLAINTDTQYF. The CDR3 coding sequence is TGTGCCAGCAGCTTAGGTGGACTAGCGATTAACACAGATACGCAGTATTTT.

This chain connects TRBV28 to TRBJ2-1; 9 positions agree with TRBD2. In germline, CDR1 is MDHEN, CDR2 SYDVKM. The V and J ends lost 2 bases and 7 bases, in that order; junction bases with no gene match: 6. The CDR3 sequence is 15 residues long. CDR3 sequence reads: CASSLPAGGVNEQFF. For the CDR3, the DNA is TGTGCCAGCAGTTTACCGGCGGGAGGGGTAAATGAGCAGTTCTTC.

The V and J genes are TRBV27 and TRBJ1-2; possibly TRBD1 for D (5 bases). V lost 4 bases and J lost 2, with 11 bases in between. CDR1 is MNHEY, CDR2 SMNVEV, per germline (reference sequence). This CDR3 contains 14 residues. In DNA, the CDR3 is TGTGCCAGCAGTTCCTCGGGACGGAACTATGGCTACACCTTC. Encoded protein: CASSSSGRNYGYTF.

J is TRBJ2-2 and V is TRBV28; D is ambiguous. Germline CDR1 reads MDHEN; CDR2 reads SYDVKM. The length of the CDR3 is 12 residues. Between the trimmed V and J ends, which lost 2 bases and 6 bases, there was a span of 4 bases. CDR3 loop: CASSLRAGELFF. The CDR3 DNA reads TGTGCCAGCAGTTTACGGGCCGGGGAGCTGTTTTTT.

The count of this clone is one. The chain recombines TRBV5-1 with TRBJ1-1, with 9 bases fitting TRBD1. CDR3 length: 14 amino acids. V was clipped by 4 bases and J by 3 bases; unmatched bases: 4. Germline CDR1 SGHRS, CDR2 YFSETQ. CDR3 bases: TGCGCCAGCAGCCCGGGACAGGGACACACTGAAGCTTTCTTT. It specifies CASSPGQGHTEAFF.

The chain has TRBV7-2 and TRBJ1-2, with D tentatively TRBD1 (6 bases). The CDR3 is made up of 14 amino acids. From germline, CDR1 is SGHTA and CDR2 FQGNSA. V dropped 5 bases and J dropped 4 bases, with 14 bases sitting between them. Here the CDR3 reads CASSGWGGVYGYTF. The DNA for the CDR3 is TGTGCCAGCAGCGGTTGGGGGGGCGTCTATGGCTACACCTTC.

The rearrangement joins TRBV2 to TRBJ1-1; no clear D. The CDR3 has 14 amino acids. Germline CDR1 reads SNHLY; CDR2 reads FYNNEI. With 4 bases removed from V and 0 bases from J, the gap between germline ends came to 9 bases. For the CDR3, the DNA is TGTGCCAGCAGTGCTGGAGGAATGAACACTGAAGCTTTCTTT. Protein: CASSAGGMNTEAFF.

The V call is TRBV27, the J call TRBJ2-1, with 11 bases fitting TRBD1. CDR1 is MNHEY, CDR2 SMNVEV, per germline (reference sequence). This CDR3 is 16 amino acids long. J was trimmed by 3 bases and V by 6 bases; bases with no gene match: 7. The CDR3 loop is CASRPEGQGDYNEQFF. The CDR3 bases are TGTGCCAGCAGACCCGAGGGACAGGGGGACTACAATGAGCAGTTCTTC.

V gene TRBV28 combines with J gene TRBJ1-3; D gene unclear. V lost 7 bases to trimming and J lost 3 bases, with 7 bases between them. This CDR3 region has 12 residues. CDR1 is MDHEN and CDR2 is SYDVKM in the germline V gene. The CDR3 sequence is CASITSGNTIYF. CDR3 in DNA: TGTGCCAGCATAACGAGTGGAAACACCATATATTTT. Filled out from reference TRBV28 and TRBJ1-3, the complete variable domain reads DVKVTQSSRYLVKRTGEKVFLECVQDMDHENMFWYRQDPGLGLRLIYFSYDVKMKEKGDIPEGYSVSREKKERFSLILESASTNQTSMYLCASITSGNTIYFGEGSWLTVV.

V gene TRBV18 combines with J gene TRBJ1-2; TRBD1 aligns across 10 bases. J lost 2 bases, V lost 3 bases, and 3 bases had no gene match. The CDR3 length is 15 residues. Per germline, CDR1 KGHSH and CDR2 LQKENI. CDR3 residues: CASSPRTGGNYGYTF. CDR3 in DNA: TGTGCCAGCTCACCTAGGACAGGGGGGAACTATGGCTACACCTTC. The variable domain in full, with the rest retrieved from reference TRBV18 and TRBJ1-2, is NAGVMQNPRHLVRRRGQEARLRCSPMKGHSHVYWYRQLPEEGLKFMVYLQKENIIDESGMPKERFSAEFPKEGPSILRIQQVVRGDSAAYFCASSPRTGGNYGYTFGSGTRLTVV.

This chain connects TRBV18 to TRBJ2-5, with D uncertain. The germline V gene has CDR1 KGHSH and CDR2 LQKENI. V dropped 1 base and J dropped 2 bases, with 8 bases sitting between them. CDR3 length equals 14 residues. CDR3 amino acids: CASSPRFKQETQYF. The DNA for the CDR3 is TGTGCCAGCTCACCACGATTCAAACAAGAGACCCAGTACTTC.

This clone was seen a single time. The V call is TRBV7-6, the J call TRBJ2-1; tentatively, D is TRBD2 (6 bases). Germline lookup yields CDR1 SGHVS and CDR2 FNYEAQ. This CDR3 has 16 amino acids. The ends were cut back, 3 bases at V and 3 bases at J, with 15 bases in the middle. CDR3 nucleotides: TGTGCCAGCAGCTTCTATTCCCGGGGGTTCTACAATGAGCAGTTCTTC. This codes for CASSFYSRGFYNEQFF. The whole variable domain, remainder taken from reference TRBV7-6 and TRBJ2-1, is GAGVSQSPRYKVTKRGQDVALRCDPISGHVSLYWYRQALGQGPEFLTYFNYEAQQDKSGLPNDRFSAERPEGSISTLTIQRTEQRDSAMYRCASSFYSRGFYNEQFFGPGTRLTVL.

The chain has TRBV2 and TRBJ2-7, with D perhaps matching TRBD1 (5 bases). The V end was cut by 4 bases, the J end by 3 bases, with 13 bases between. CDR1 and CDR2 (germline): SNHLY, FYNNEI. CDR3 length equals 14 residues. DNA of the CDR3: TGTGCCAGCAGTGTAAGTCAGGGTGGCTACGAGCAGTACTTC. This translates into CASSVSQGGYEQYF. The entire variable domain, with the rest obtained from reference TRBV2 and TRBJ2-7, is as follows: EPEVTQTPSHQVTQMGQEVILRCVPISNHLYFYWYRQILGQKVEFLVSFYNNEISEKSEIFDDQFSVERPDGSNFTLKIRSTKLEDSAMYFCASSVSQGGYEQYFGPGTRLTVT.

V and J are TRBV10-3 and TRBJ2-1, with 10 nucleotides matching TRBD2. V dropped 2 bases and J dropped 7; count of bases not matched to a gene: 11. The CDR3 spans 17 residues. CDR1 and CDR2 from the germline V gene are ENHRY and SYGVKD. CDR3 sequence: CAISEPTSGKQVNEQFF. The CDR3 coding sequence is TGTGCCATCAGTGAGCCTACTAGCGGGAAACAGGTGAATGAGCAGTTCTTC.

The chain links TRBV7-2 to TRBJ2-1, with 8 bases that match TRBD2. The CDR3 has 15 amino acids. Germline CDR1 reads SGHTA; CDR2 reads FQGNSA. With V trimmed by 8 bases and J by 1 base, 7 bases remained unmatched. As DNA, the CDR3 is TGTGCCAGCGGGGAAGCGGGAGTATCCTACAATGAGCAGTTCTTC. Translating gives CASGEAGVSYNEQFF.

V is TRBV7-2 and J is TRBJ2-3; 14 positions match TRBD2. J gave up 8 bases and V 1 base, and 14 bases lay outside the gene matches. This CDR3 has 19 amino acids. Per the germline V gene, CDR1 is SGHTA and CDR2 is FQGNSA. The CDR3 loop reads CASSLGLVTSGRASGTQYF. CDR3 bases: TGTGCCAGCAGCTTAGGCTTAGTGACTAGCGGGAGGGCCTCCGGTACGCAGTATTTT.

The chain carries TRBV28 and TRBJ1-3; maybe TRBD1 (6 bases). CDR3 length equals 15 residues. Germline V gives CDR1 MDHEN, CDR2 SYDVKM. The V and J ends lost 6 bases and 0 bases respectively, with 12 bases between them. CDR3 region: CASSPDRNSGNTIYF. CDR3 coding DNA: TGTGCCAGCAGCCCGGACAGAAACTCTGGAAACACCATATATTTT. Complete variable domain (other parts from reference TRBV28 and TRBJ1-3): DVKVTQSSRYLVKRTGEKVFLECVQDMDHENMFWYRQDPGLGLRLIYFSYDVKMKEKGDIPEGYSVSREKKERFSLILESASTNQTSMYLCASSPDRNSGNTIYFGEGSWLTVV.

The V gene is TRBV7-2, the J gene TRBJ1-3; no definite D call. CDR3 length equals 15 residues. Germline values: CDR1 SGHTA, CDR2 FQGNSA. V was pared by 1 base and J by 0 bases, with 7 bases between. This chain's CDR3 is CASSLESGSGNTIYF. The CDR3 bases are TGTGCCAGCAGCTTAGAATCGGGCTCTGGAAACACCATATATTTT. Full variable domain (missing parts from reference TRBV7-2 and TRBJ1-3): GAGVSQSPSNKVTEKGKDVELRCDPISGHTALYWYRQSLGQGLEFLIYFQGNSAPDKSGLPSDRFSAERTGGSVSTLTIQRTQQEDSAVYLCASSLESGSGNTIYFGEGSWLTVV.

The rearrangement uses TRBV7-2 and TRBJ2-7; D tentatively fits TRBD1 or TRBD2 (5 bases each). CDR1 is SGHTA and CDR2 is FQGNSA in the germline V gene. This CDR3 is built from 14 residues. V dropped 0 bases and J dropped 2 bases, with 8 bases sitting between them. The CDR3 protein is CASSLAGATYEQYF. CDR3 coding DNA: TGTGCCAGCAGCTTAGCCGGGGCAACCTACGAGCAGTACTTC.

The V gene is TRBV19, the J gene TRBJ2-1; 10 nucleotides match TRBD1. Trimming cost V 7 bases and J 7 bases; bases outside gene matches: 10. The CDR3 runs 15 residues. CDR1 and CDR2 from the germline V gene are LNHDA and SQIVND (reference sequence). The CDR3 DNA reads TGTGCCAGTACCACCCGGGACAGGGGTCTGAATGAGCAGTTCTTC. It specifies CASTTRDRGLNEQFF.

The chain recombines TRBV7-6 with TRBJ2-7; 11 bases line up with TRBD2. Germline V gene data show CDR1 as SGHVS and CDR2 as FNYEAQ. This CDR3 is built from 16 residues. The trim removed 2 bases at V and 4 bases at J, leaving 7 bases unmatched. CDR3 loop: CASSLNIAGGLYEQYF. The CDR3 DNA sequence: TGTGCCAGCAGCTTAAATATAGCGGGAGGGTTATACGAGCAGTACTTC.

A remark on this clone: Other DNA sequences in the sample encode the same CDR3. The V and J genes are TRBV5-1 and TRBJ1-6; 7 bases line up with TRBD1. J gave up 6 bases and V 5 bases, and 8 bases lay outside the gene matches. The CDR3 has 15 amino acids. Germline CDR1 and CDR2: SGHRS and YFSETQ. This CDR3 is CASSLTRDSNSPLHF. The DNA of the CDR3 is TGCGCCAGCAGTTTAACCCGGGACAGTAATTCACCCCTCCACTTT.

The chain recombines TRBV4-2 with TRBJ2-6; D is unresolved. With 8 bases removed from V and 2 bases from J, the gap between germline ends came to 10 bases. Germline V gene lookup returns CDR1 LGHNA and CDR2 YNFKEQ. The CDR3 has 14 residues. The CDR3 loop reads CASGTGTGANVLTF. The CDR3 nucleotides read TGTGCCAGCGGAACGGGCACTGGGGCCAACGTCCTGACTTTC.